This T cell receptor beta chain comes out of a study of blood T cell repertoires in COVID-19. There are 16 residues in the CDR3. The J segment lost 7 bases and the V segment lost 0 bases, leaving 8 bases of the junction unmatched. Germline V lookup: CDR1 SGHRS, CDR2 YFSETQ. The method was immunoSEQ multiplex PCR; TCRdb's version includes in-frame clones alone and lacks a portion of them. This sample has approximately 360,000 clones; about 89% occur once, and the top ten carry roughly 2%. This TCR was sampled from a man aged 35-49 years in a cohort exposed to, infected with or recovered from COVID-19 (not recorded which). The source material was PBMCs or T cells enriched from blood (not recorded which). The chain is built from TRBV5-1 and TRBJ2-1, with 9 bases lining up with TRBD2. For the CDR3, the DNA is TGCGCCAGCAGCTTGGCATTTTCTAGCGGGAAGAATGAGCAGTTCTTC. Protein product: CASSLAFSSGKNEQFF.